The 19 T cell receptor beta chains below were found in one sample sequenced in a study of blood T cell repertoires in COVID-19 (dated by TCRdb to 2020 to 2021). Library preparation was by the immunoSEQ multiplex PCR assay. Held by TCRdb, this immuneACCESS table contains in-frame sequences only and omits some clones. Under half of the omission traces to an unresolved V gene where checked; the cause of the rest is unknown. In all, the sample holds roughly 130,000 clones, and roughly 90% of those were seen once. Less than 5% of the sample lies in the top ten. Sequencing was performed on peripheral blood. The receptors stem from a man aged 60 to 75 with COVID-19, enrolled during active disease.

The chain recombines TRBV3-1 (or the pseudogene TRBV3-2) with TRBJ2-7, with a possible D match to TRBD2 (7 bases). CDR1 is LGHDT and CDR2 is YNNKEL in the germline V gene (reference sequence). This CDR3 is built from 19 residues. Trimming pared 4 bases from V and 3 bases from J, leaving 28 bases between. CDR3 residues: CASSLTAGAAFKDIYEQYF. The CDR3 DNA sequence: TGTGCCAGCAGCCTGACGGCGGGGGCTGCTTTTAAAGATATCTACGAGCAGTACTTC.

This rearrangement joins TRBV18 to TRBJ1-4, with a weak D call TRBD1 (6 bases). V lost 2 bases, J lost 8 bases, and 9 bases lay in between. Germline V gene sequence: CDR1 KGHSH, CDR2 LQKENI. This CDR3 region has 13 residues. CDR3 residues: CASSPTGKEKLFF. CDR3 in DNA: TGTGCCAGCTCACCAACAGGGAAAGAAAAACTGTTTTTT. The full variable domain, completed using reference TRBV18 and TRBJ1-4, is NAGVMQNPRHLVRRRGQEARLRCSPMKGHSHVYWYRQLPEEGLKFMVYLQKENIIDESGMPKERFSAEFPKEGPSILRIQQVVRGDSAAYFCASSPTGKEKLFFGSGTQLSVL.

The chain combines TRBV19 with TRBJ2-7; D is perhaps TRBD2 (6 bases). CDR1 LNHDA and CDR2 SQIVND come from the germline V gene (reference sequence). The CDR3 has 13 residues. The V end lost 5 bases, the J end lost 7 bases, and 15 bases lay between the germline ends. The CDR3 reads CASSPYGAGEQYF. CDR3 coding DNA: TGTGCCAGTAGTCCCTACGGGGCGGGAGAGCAGTACTTC.

The chain links TRBV28 to TRBJ1-2, with no clear D. The germline V gene encodes CDR1 MDHEN and CDR2 SYDVKM. V lost 8 bases, J lost 5 bases, and 12 bases lay in between. The CDR3 is 12 amino acids. DNA for the CDR3: TGTGCCAGCCTCGAGAGTTTTTATGGCTACACCTTC. Protein product: CASLESFYGYTF.

The chain joins TRBV5-4 to TRBJ2-2; D possibly corresponds to TRBD1 (5 bases). Trimming stripped 3 bases from V and 4 bases from J, with 13 bases between. The germline V gene encodes CDR1 SGHNT and CDR2 YYREEE (reference sequence). This CDR3 comprises 15 residues. DNA of the CDR3: TGTGCCAGCAGCTGGAGTGGGGCAGCCACCGGGGAGCTGTTTTTT. It codes for CASSWSGAATGELFF. The full variable domain, with the rest looked up from reference TRBV5-4 and TRBJ2-2, is ETGVTQSPTHLIKTRGQQVTLRCSSQSGHNTVSWYQQALGQGPQFIFQYYREEENGRGNFPPRFSGLQFPNYSSELNVNALELDDSALYLCASSWSGAATGELFFGEGSRLTVL.

This clone appeared a single time. This rearrangement joins TRBV3-1 (or the pseudogene TRBV3-2) to TRBJ1-1, with a possible D match to TRBD1 (5 bases). The germline V gene has CDR1 LGHDT and CDR2 YNNKEL (reference sequence). V gave up 3 bases and J gave up 11 bases, with 16 bases separating them. The CDR3 length is 13 residues. CDR3 residues: CASSHEGRGSAFF. The CDR3 region has the DNA TGTGCCAGCAGCCACGAGGGGAGGGGTTCGGCTTTCTTT.

In this sample, this clone turned up once. The rearrangement joins TRBV9 to TRBJ2-1; D possibly corresponds to TRBD1 (6 bases). The CDR3 consists of 14 residues. From germline, CDR1 is SGDLS and CDR2 YYNGEE. V gave up 3 bases and J gave up 9 bases, with 16 bases separating them. CDR3 sequence reads: CASSAYRARGEQFF. Here the CDR3 DNA reads TGTGCCAGCAGCGCATACAGGGCCCGCGGTGAGCAGTTCTTC.

The V call is TRBV12-5, the J call TRBJ1-2; 8 bases fit TRBD1. The germline gives CDR1 LGHNT, CDR2 FRNRAP. This CDR3 contains 15 residues. V was pared by 1 base and J by 4 bases, with 5 bases of the junction left unmatched. The CDR3 reads CASGLGTGSAYGYTF. In DNA form, the CDR3 reads TGTGCTAGTGGTTTGGGGACAGGGAGTGCCTATGGCTACACCTTC.

This chain uses TRBV10-2 with TRBJ1-4; possible D gene TRBD1, 6 bases. The CDR3 totals 12 residues. Germline values: CDR1 WSHSY, CDR2 SAAADI. The V gene lost 6 bases and the J gene lost 6 bases, with 8 bases spanning the gap. The CDR3 is CASRQGHEKLFF. The CDR3 coding sequence is TGCGCCAGCAGACAGGGACATGAAAAACTGTTTTTT.

The J gene is TRBJ2-7, the V gene TRBV2, with D maybe TRBD1 (6 bases). Germline V lookup: CDR1 SNHLY, CDR2 FYNNEI. V was trimmed by 4 bases and J by 5 bases, leaving 12 bases between them. There are 13 residues in the CDR3. CDR3 amino acids: CASSVSGVNEQYF. For the CDR3, the DNA is TGTGCCAGCAGTGTTTCAGGGGTCAACGAGCAGTACTTC.

The table lists this clone with a count of one. This chain connects TRBV7-9 to TRBJ2-4; 12 positions agree with TRBD2. There are 15 residues in the CDR3. V was pared by 3 bases and J by 7 bases, with 4 bases of the junction left unmatched. Per the germline V gene, CDR1 is SEHNR and CDR2 is FQNEAQ (reference sequence). CDR3 sequence: CASSLTSGRGNIQYF. The DNA for the CDR3 is TGTGCCAGCAGCTTGACTAGCGGGAGAGGGAACATTCAGTACTTC.

The chain recombines TRBV5-5 with TRBJ2-1; 11 nucleotides agree with TRBD1. The CDR3 extends over 15 amino acids. Germline CDR1 reads SGHKS; CDR2 reads YYEKEE (reference sequence). J was trimmed by 7 bases and V by 4 bases; bases with no gene match: 7. The CDR3 sequence: CASSRGTGGANEQFF. The CDR3, as DNA: TGTGCCAGCAGCCGTGGGACAGGGGGGGCGAATGAGCAGTTCTTC. Together with reference TRBV5-5 and TRBJ2-1, the CDR3 gives the full variable domain: DAGVTQSPTHLIKTRGQQVTLRCSPISGHKSVSWYQQVLGQGPQFIFQYYEKEERGRGNFPDRFSARQFPNYSSELNVNALLLGDSALYLCASSRGTGGANEQFFGPGTRLTVL.

The chain employs TRBV6-4 and TRBJ2-7; TRBD2 agrees at 12 bases. CDR3 length equals 14 residues. V trimming: 9 bases; J trimming: 1 base; junction bases outside the gene matches: 4. From germline, CDR1 is MRHNA and CDR2 SNTAGT. The CDR3 DNA reads TGTGCCAGAGGGACTAGCGGGCCTTCCTACGAGCAGTACTTC. It encodes CARGTSGPSYEQYF.

This clone appeared a single time. The chain joins TRBV6-4 to TRBJ2-1; 13 nucleotides agree with TRBD2. The germline V gene encodes CDR1 MRHNA and CDR2 SNTAGT. V lost 2 bases, J lost 9 bases, and 10 bases stayed unmatched. This CDR3 is 17 amino acids long. The CDR3 here is CASSDTTPTSGRVEQFF. The CDR3 coding sequence is TGTGCCAGCAGTGACACGACCCCAACTAGCGGGAGGGTTGAGCAGTTCTTC.

The chain carries TRBV7-2 and TRBJ1-1; D is perhaps TRBD1 (5 bases). Per germline, CDR1 SGHTA and CDR2 FQGNSA. This CDR3 comprises 15 residues. V was pared by 6 bases and J by 3 bases, with 17 bases between. The CDR3 here is CASRPRQGADTEAFF. The CDR3 nucleotides read TGTGCCAGCAGGCCTAGGCAGGGCGCGGACACTGAAGCTTTCTTT.

The genes are TRBV2 and TRBJ1-1; a weak D match, TRBD1 (6 bases). V lost 2 bases and J 4 bases, leaving 11 bases between the germline ends. The germline gives CDR1 SNHLY, CDR2 FYNNEI. The CDR3 is made up of 14 amino acids. The CDR3 nucleotides are TGTGCCAGCAGTGAATGGCAAGGGGGCACTGAAGCTTTCTTT. This gives the protein CASSEWQGGTEAFF.

The chain is built from TRBV11-2 and TRBJ2-7; TRBD1 agrees at 7 bases. V gave up 8 bases and J gave up 2 bases; unmatched junction bases: 3. Germline CDR1 is SGHAT and CDR2 is FQNNGV. The CDR3 loop spans 12 amino acids. CDR3: CASEGATYEQYF. CDR3 DNA sequence: TGTGCCAGCGAGGGGGCAACCTACGAGCAGTACTTC.

J is TRBJ1-6 and V is TRBV19; 10 bases are shared with TRBD1. The CDR3 length is 15 residues. Germline CDR1 is LNHDA and CDR2 is SQIVND (reference sequence). V lost 7 bases, J lost 7 bases, and 7 bases stayed unmatched. CDR3 protein: CASKGTGVANSPLHF. CDR3 sequence (DNA): TGTGCCAGTAAGGGGACAGGGGTCGCCAATTCACCCCTCCACTTT.

The chain employs TRBV6-5 and TRBJ1-5; the D gene is possibly TRBD1 (6 bases). This CDR3 comprises 15 residues. V lost 6 bases and J 3 bases, leaving 15 bases between the germline ends. The germline V gene has CDR1 MNHEY and CDR2 SVGAGI. The CDR3 DNA reads as TGTGCCAGCAGGCCCGCAGGGGATTCCAATCAGCCCCAGCATTTT. Protein product: CASRPAGDSNQPQHF.